Listed here are 22 T cell receptor beta chains from one sample, sequenced in a study of cytomegalovirus exposure and HLA in healthy donors listed by TCRdb under 2017. The library was prepared using the immunoSEQ multiplex PCR assay. For the multiplex PCR, a mixture combining 60 forward primers for TCR Vbeta segments and 13 reverse primers for TCR Jbeta segments was used. As stored in TCRdb, this immuneACCESS dataset retains in-frame rearrangements with V and J assigned. A fraction of the clones does not appear; measured against another copy, unresolved V genes explain less than half of the discrepancy, and the remainder lacks a known reason. The table for this sample shows 38,000 or so clones. Clones ranked in the top ten supply more than 8% of the sample. The sequenced sample consisted of PBMCs. These receptors all stem from a man between 40 and 49 years old in good health and CMV-seropositive.

The chain combines TRBV28 with TRBJ2-5, with 10 bases aligning to TRBD2. J gave up 11 bases and V 2 bases, and 8 bases lay outside the gene matches. The length of the CDR3 is 14 residues. The germline V gene has CDR1 MDHEN and CDR2 SYDVKM. CDR3 amino acids: CASSLASGSGEQYF. The CDR3 nucleotides read TGTGCCAGCAGTTTAGCTAGCGGGAGCGGAGAGCAGTACTTC.

The J gene is TRBJ1-2, the V gene TRBV11-3; D is undetermined. CDR3 length: 12 amino acids. V gave up 3 bases and J gave up 5 bases, with 7 bases separating them. The germline V gene encodes CDR1 SGHNT and CDR2 YENEEA. CDR3 in DNA: TGTGCCAGCAGCTTCAGCGTGTATGGCTACACCTTC. This codes for CASSFSVYGYTF.

The rearrangement uses TRBV18 and TRBJ1-5, with a weak D call TRBD1 (5 bases). V lost 3 bases, J lost 0 bases, and 9 bases lay in between. The CDR3 loop spans 15 amino acids. Germline-derived CDR1 and CDR2 are KGHSH and LQKENI. DNA for the CDR3: TGTGCCAGCTCACCTGGACAAATTAGCAATCAGCCCCAGCATTTT. This codes for CASSPGQISNQPQHF.

The chain carries TRBV6-5 and TRBJ2-3, with D hard to call. The V end lost 4 bases, the J end lost 3 bases, and 5 bases lay between the germline ends. CDR3 length: 12 residues. Per germline, CDR1 MNHEY and CDR2 SVGAGI. The CDR3: CASSSPTDTQYF. CDR3 sequence (DNA): TGTGCCAGCAGTTCCCCGACAGATACGCAGTATTTT.

J is TRBJ2-6 and V is TRBV11-2; D might be TRBD2 (5 bases). Germline values: CDR1 SGHAT, CDR2 FQNNGV. Between the trimmed V and J ends, which lost 6 bases and 2 bases, there was a span of 14 bases. This CDR3 has 16 residues. CDR3 nucleotides: TGTGCCAGCAGACCCACTAGTCCTCCTGGGGCCAACGTCCTGACTTTC. This encodes CASRPTSPPGANVLTF.

As regards this clone: Its ends do not fully match the called genes, so a read error is possible. Here the CDR3 DNA reads TGTGCTAGCAGCTTAGATGGGAATAGCGGGAGTACAGATACGCAGTATTTT. It specifies CASSLDGNSGSTDTQYF. The chain has TRBV7-7 and TRBJ2-3; 9 nucleotides agree with TRBD2. CDR1 is SSHAT, CDR2 FNYEAQ, per germline (reference sequence). The CDR3 runs 17 residues.

This chain joins TRBV30 and TRBJ2-1; D unclear. The CDR3 has 11 residues. The germline V and J ends were trimmed by 2 bases and 5 bases, with 4 bases remaining between them. CDR1 and CDR2 (germline): GTSNPN, SVGIG (reference sequence). Written as DNA, the CDR3 is TGTGCCTGGAGTCTTAACAATGAGCAGTTCTTC. Amino acid sequence: CAWSLNNEQFF.

The V gene is TRBV7-2, the J gene TRBJ1-4; D possibly corresponds to TRBD1 (5 bases). Trimming stripped 2 bases from V and 5 bases from J, with 15 bases between. This CDR3 has 16 amino acids. Germline V lookup: CDR1 SGHTA, CDR2 FQGNSA. The CDR3 spells CASSLTARGGNEKLFF. For the CDR3, the DNA is TGTGCCAGCAGCTTAACAGCGAGGGGAGGCAATGAAAAACTGTTTTTT.

The rearrangement joins TRBV27 to TRBJ1-5; D may be TRBD1 (5 bases). V gave up 2 bases and J gave up 6 bases, with 8 bases separating them. This CDR3 has 13 amino acids. Germline CDR1 and CDR2: MNHEY and SMNVEV (reference sequence). This CDR3 reads CASSLAGGQPQHF. The CDR3 coding sequence is TGTGCCAGCAGTTTAGCGGGGGGTCAGCCCCAGCATTTT.

The chain couples TRBV20-1 to TRBJ2-3, with D possibly TRBD2 on 5 matching bases. From germline, CDR1 is DFQATT and CDR2 SNEGSKA (reference sequence). V lost 5 bases and J lost 5, with 8 bases in between. The CDR3 has 11 amino acids. The CDR3 reads CSAHRGDTQYF. The DNA for the CDR3 is TGCAGTGCTCACCGGGGAGATACGCAGTATTTT.

The CDR3 DNA follows: TGTGCCAGCAGCACCCAAGGGCAGGGAACTAGCAATCAGCCCCAGCATTTT. Translated: CASSTQGQGTSNQPQHF. The chain uses TRBV21-1 and TRBJ1-5; TRBD1, as called in the table, went unchecked against the DNA. TRBV21-1 is designated a pseudogene. This CDR3 is built from 17 residues.

The chain carries TRBV7-9 and TRBJ1-2; no definite D call. Deletions cut 6 bases from V and 2 bases from J, with 10 bases between. Germline CDR1 is SEHNR and CDR2 is FQNEAQ (reference sequence). The CDR3 runs 13 residues. The CDR3 loop reads CASSIAGNYGYTF. In nucleotides, the CDR3 is TGTGCCAGCAGTATCGCGGGAAACTATGGCTACACCTTC.

The V and J genes are TRBV18 and TRBJ2-1, with TRBD2 identical over 7 bases. The J segment lost 8 bases and the V segment lost 4 bases, leaving 11 bases of the junction unmatched. Germline V lookup: CDR1 KGHSH, CDR2 LQKENI. The CDR3 covers 15 residues. CDR3 coding DNA: TGTGCCAGCTCACGGCCAGGGAGGGCAGTGGATGAGCAGTTCTTC. Its translation: CASSRPGRAVDEQFF.

V is TRBV18 and J is TRBJ2-7, with 8 bases fitting TRBD2. Germline V gene lookup returns CDR1 KGHSH and CDR2 LQKENI. The CDR3 is 13 amino acids. J was trimmed by 2 bases and V by 8 bases; bases with no gene match: 5. Here the CDR3 reads CASREGQAYEQYF. CDR3 nucleotides: TGTGCCAGCCGGGAGGGGCAGGCCTACGAGCAGTACTTC.

V usage is TRBV6-1 and J usage is TRBJ2-7; 14 bases line up with TRBD2. Germline assignment: CDR1 MNHNS and CDR2 SASEGT. V dropped 4 bases and J dropped 4; count of bases not matched to a gene: 3. The CDR3 has 15 residues. The CDR3 DNA sequence: TGTGCCAGCAGTGTAGGGACTAGCGGGAGTTACGAGCAGTACTTC. This translates into CASSVGTSGSYEQYF.

The J gene is TRBJ2-7, the V gene TRBV5-1; maybe TRBD1 (5 bases). Trimming stripped 1 base from V and 4 bases from J, with 9 bases between. CDR1 is SGHRS, CDR2 YFSETQ, per germline. The CDR3 runs 13 residues. The CDR3 spells CASSLSPGYEQYF. In nucleotides, the CDR3 is TGCGCCAGCAGCTTGTCCCCAGGGTACGAGCAGTACTTC.

This rearrangement joins TRBV19 to TRBJ2-2, with D unresolved. Trimming took off 6 bases at V and 1 base at J, with 9 bases between the two ends. Germline V gene sequence: CDR1 LNHDA, CDR2 SQIVND (reference sequence). The CDR3 consists of 14 residues. DNA for the CDR3: TGTGCCAGTAGCCCCCCGTGGAACACCGGGGAGCTGTTTTTT. Encoded protein: CASSPPWNTGELFF.

The genes are TRBV9 and TRBJ2-7, with TRBD2 matching over 10 bases. Trimming took 3 bases from V and 3 from J; bases not matched to a gene: 3. Germline CDR1 SGDLS, CDR2 YYNGEE. The CDR3 runs to 14 residues. The CDR3 bases are TGTGCCAGCAGCGAGGCTAGCGGGAGCTACGAGCAGTACTTC. Amino acid sequence: CASSEASGSYEQYF.

This chain connects TRBV10-1 to TRBJ2-1; D is undetermined. CDR1 and CDR2 from the germline V gene are WNHNN and SYGVQD (reference sequence). The CDR3 is 12 residues long. With 4 bases removed from V and 6 bases from J, the gap between germline ends came to 7 bases. The CDR3 nucleotides are TGCGCCAGCAGTGTGGGCCGCAATGAGCAGTTCTTC. Its protein product is CASSVGRNEQFF.

CDR3 in amino acids: CASSASLADTQYF. The CDR3 bases are TGTGCCAGCAGCGCCTCATTAGCAGATACGCAGTATTTT. The chain joins TRBV9 to TRBJ2-3, with no clear D. The germline V and J ends were trimmed by 3 bases and 4 bases, with 9 bases remaining between them. Looked up from germline, CDR1 is SGDLS and CDR2 is YYNGEE. The CDR3 runs 13 residues.

This rearrangement joins TRBV4-1 to TRBJ2-1, with 9 bases lining up with TRBD2. Per germline, CDR1 MGHRA and CDR2 YSYEKL. Unmatched junction bases numbered 6, after V lost 0 bases and J lost 12 bases. The CDR3 runs 14 residues. CDR3 protein: CASSQDVAGGGQFF. The DNA for the CDR3 is TGCGCCAGCAGCCAAGATGTGGCGGGAGGGGGGCAGTTCTTC.

V is TRBV9 and J is TRBJ2-1; 8 nucleotides match TRBD2. J gave up 3 bases and V 3 bases, and 11 bases lay outside the gene matches. This CDR3 is built from 17 residues. CDR1 is SGDLS and CDR2 is YYNGEE in the germline V gene. The CDR3 coding sequence is TGTGCCAGCAGCGCCCAAAAAGCGGGAGATCGCTACAATGAGCAGTTCTTC. Translation gives CASSAQKAGDRYNEQFF.